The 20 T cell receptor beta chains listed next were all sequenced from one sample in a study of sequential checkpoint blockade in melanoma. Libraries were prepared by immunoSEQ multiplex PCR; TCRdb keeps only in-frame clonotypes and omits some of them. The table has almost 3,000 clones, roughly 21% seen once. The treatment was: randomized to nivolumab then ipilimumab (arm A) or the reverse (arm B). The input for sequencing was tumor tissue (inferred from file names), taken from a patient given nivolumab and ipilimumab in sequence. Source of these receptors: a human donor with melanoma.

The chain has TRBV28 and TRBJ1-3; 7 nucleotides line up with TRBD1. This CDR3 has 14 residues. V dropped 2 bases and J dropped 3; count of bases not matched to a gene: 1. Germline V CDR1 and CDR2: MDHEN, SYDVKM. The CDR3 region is CASSLDRVGNTIYF. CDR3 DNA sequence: TGTGCCAGCAGTTTAGACAGGGTTGGAAACACCATATATTTT.

The CDR3 sequence: CASESRGRNTGELFF. As DNA, the CDR3 is TGTGCCAGCGAGTCCAGGGGGCGGAACACCGGGGAGCTGTTTTTT. The chain links TRBV6-8 to TRBJ2-2; 8 bases fit TRBD1. Trimming cost V 8 bases and J 1 base; bases outside gene matches: 6. Germline CDR1 is MNHGY and CDR2 is SAAAGT. The CDR3 is 15 amino acids.

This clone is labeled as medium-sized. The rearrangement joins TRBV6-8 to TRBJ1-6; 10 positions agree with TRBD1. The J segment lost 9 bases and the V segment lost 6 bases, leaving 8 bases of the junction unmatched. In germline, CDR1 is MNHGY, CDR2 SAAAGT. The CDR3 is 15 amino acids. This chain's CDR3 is CASRLSGTGASPLHF. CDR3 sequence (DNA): TGTGCCAGCAGACTCTCCGGGACAGGGGCTTCACCCCTCCACTTT.

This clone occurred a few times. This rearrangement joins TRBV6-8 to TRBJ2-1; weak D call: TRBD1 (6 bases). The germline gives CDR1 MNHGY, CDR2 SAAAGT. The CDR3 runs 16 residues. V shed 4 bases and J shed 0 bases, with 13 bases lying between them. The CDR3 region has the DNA TGTGCCAGCAGTTCCCGGACAGCTTACTCCTACAATGAGCAGTTCTTC. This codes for CASSSRTAYSYNEQFF.

Written as DNA, the CDR3 is TGTGCCAGCGATTCCTCGGGACAGTACTCTTCACCCCTCCACTTT. As protein: CASDSSGQYSSPLHF. V and J are TRBV6-8 and TRBJ1-6, with 7 bases fitting TRBD1. V lost 8 bases, J lost 9 bases, and 13 bases stayed unmatched. The CDR3 runs to 15 residues. From germline, CDR1 is MNHGY and CDR2 SAAAGT.

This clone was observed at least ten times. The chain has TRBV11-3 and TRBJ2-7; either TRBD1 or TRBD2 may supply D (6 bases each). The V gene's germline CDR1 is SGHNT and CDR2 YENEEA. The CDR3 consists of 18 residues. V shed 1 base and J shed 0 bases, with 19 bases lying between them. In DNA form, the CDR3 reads TGTGCCAGCAGCTTAGTCCCTTGGGGGGCTCAGAGCTCCTACGAGCAGTACTTC. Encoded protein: CASSLVPWGAQSSYEQYF.

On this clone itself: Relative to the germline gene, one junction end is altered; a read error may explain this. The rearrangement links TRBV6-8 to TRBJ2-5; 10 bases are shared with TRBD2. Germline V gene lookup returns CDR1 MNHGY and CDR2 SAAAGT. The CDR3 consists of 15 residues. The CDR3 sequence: CAISYSGGAQETQYF. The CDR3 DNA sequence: TGTGCCATCAGTTACAGCGGGGGGGCACAAGAGACCCAGTACTTC.

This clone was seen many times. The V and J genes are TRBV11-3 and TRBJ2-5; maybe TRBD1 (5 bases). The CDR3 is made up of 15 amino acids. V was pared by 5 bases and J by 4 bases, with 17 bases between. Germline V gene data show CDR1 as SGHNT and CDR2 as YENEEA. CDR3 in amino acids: CASSAAGPPRETQYF. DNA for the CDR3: TGTGCCAGCAGCGCAGCAGGGCCCCCCAGAGAGACCCAGTACTTC.

CDR3 in amino acids: CASSPAGGDTQYF. DNA of the CDR3: TGTGCCAGCTCACCAGCGGGGGGCGATACGCAGTATTTT. V gene TRBV18 combines with J gene TRBJ2-3, with 8 positions matching TRBD2. Germline loops: CDR1 KGHSH, CDR2 LQKENI. With V trimmed by 2 bases and J by 6 bases, 1 base remained unmatched. The CDR3 is 13 residues long.

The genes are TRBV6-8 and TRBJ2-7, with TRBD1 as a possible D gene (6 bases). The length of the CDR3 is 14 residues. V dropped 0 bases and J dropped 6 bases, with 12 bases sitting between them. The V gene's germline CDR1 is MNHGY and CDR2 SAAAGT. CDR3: CASSYSRDMGEQYF. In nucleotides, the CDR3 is TGTGCCAGCAGTTACTCGAGGGACATGGGCGAGCAGTACTTC.

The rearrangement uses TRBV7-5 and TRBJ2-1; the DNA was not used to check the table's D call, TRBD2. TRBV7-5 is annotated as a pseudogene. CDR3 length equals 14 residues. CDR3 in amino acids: CASSLNGGYNEQFF. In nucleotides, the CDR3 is TGTGCCAGCAGCTTAAACGGGGGGTACAATGAGCAGTTCTTC.

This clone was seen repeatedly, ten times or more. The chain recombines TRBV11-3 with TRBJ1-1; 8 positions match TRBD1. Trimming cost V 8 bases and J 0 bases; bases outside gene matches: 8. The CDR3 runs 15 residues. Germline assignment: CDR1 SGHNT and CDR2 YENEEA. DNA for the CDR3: TGTGCCAGCGGAGTCCGACAGGGGATGAACACTGAAGCTTTCTTT. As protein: CASGVRQGMNTEAFF.

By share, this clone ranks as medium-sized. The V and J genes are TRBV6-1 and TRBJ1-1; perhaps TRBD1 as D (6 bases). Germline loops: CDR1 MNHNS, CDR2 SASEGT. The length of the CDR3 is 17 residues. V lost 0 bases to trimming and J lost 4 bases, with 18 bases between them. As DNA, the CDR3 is TGTGCCAGCAGTGAAGCGGGGGCCAGGGGAGCGGGCACTGAAGCTTTCTTT. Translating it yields CASSEAGARGAGTEAFF.

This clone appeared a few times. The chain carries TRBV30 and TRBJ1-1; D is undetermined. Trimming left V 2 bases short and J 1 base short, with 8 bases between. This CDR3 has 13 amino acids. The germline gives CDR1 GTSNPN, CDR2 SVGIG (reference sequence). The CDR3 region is CAWSRTSNTEAFF. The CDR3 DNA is TGTGCCTGGAGTCGTACATCGAACACTGAAGCTTTCTTT.

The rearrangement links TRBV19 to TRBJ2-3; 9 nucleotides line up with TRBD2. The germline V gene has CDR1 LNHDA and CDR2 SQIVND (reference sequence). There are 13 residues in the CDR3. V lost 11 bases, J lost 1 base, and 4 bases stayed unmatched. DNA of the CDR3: TGTGCCGCAAGCGGGGGGCGCACAGATACGCAGTATTTT. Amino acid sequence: CAASGGRTDTQYF.

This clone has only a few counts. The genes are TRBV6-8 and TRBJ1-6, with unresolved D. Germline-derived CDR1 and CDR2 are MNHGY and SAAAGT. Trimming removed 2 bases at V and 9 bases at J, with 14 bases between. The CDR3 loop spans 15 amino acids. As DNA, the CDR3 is TGTGCCAGCAGTTACGGACCTACGTTCGGTTCACCCCTCCACTTT. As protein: CASSYGPTFGSPLHF.

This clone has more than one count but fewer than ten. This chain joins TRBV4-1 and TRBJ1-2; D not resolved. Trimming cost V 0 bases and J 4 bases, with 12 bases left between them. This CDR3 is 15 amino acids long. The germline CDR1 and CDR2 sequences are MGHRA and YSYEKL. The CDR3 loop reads CASSQEGGPAYGYTF. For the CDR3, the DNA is TGCGCCAGCAGCCAAGAGGGAGGTCCTGCCTATGGCTACACCTTC.

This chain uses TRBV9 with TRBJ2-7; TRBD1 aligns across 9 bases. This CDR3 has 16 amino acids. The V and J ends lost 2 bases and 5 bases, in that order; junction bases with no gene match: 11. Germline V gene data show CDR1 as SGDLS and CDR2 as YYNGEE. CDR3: CASSVGSRDRVDEQYF. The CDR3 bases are TGTGCCAGCAGCGTTGGGTCCCGGGACAGGGTGGACGAGCAGTACTTC.

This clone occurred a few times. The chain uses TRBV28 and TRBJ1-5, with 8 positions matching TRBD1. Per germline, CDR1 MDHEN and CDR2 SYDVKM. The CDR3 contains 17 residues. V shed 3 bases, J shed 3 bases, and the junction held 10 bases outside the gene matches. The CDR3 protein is CASSFTGRGRVNQPQHF. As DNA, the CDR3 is TGTGCCAGCAGTTTCACTGGCAGGGGGCGAGTCAATCAGCCCCAGCATTTT. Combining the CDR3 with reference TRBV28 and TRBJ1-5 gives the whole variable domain DVKVTQSSRYLVKRTGEKVFLECVQDMDHENMFWYRQDPGLGLRLIYFSYDVKMKEKGDIPEGYSVSREKKERFSLILESASTNQTSMYLCASSFTGRGRVNQPQHFGDGTRLSIL.

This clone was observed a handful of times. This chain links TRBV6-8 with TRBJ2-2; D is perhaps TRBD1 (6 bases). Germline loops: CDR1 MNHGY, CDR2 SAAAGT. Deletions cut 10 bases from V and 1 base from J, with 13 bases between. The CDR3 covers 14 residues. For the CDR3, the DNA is TGTGCCACCTGGACAGATTTGAACACCGGGGAGCTGTTTTTT. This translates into CATWTDLNTGELFF.